One sample yielded the 26 T cell receptor beta chains listed below, sequenced in a study of human T cells and chemical hapten exposure. The time point denotes: patch test 2, 6 weeks after DPC sensitization. The treatment here: therapeutic diphenylcyclopropenone sensitization with weekly scalp DPC. MiXCR, applied by TCRdb to the RACE reads, yields one record per CDR3 protein. The profile shows approximately 350,000 distinct CDR3 sequences, about 6.9% of them singletons. Sequencing was performed on whole blood, taken in connection with sensitization to the hapten diphenylcyclopropenone (DPC). Receptor source: a woman in her late teens or twenties with alopecia areata. Some clones in this sample may be carry-over from other donors' samples.

This clonotype has ten or more counts. The chain has TRBV10-3 and TRBJ2-1; the D gene is possibly TRBD1 (5 bases). Trimming pared 11 bases from V and 7 bases from J, leaving 18 bases between. The CDR3 runs to 13 residues. Germline-derived CDR1 and CDR2 are ENHRY and SYGVKD. CDR3 residues: CASRGSLGNEQFF. Here the CDR3 DNA reads TGTGCCTCAAGGGGCAGTCTTGGAAATGAGCAGTTCTTC.

This clonotype was recorded at least ten times. This chain links TRBV4-3 with TRBJ2-1, with unresolved D. V lost 0 bases and J lost 4, with 10 bases in between. The CDR3 is made up of 15 amino acids. Germline V gene data show CDR1 as LGHNA and CDR2 as YSLEER. The CDR3 coding sequence is TGCGCCAGCAGCCAAGATAGGCAGGAGTACAATGAGCAGTTCTTC. As protein: CASSQDRQEYNEQFF.

This clonotype was seen repeatedly, ten times or more. The chain is built from TRBV27 and TRBJ2-7; D not resolved. This CDR3 comprises 14 residues. The V end was cut by 4 bases, the J end by 0 bases, with 10 bases between. CDR1 is MNHEY, CDR2 SMNVEV, per germline (reference sequence). CDR3: CASSYNPNSYEQYF. The CDR3 DNA sequence: TGTGCCAGCAGTTACAATCCCAACTCCTACGAGCAGTACTTC.

The genes are TRBV21-1 and TRBJ1-2. TRBV21-1 is a known pseudogene. The CDR3 spans 12 residues. The CDR3: CASSKDVYGYTF. The CDR3 DNA follows: TGTGCCAGCAGCAAAGACGTCTATGGCTACACCTTC.

Only a few counts were recorded for this clonotype. The V call is TRBV2, the J call TRBJ1-2; tentative D call: TRBD1 (5 bases). CDR1 is SNHLY and CDR2 is FYNNEI in the germline V gene. V was trimmed by 8 bases and J by 8 bases, leaving 12 bases between them. The CDR3 contains 11 residues. The CDR3 sequence is CASGQGRGYTF. The CDR3 DNA is TGTGCCAGCGGGCAGGGCCGCGGCTACACCTTC. The variable domain in full, with the rest retrieved from reference TRBV2 and TRBJ1-2, is EPEVTQTPSHQVTQMGQEVILRCVPISNHLYFYWYRQILGQKVEFLVSFYNNEISEKSEIFDDQFSVERPDGSNFTLKIRSTKLEDSAMYFCASGQGRGYTFGSGTRLTVV.

The V gene is TRBV20-1, the J gene TRBJ1-5; D unresolved. In germline, CDR1 is DFQATT, CDR2 SNEGSKA (reference sequence). The germline V and J ends were trimmed by 1 base and 2 bases, with 9 bases remaining between them. The CDR3 covers 14 residues. The CDR3 nucleotides are TGCAGTGCTAGAGTTGGTTGGGGCAATCAGCCCCAGCATTTT. Its protein is CSARVGWGNQPQHF.

This clonotype was detected a few times. The rearrangement uses TRBV4-2 and TRBJ2-7; D is perhaps TRBD1 or TRBD2 (5 bases each). The germline V and J ends were trimmed by 4 bases and 2 bases, with 18 bases remaining between them. The CDR3 runs 16 residues. The germline CDR1 and CDR2 sequences are LGHNA and YNFKEQ. Here the CDR3 DNA reads TGTGCCAGCAGCCCTTCGGGACGGACTCCTCCCTACGAGCAGTACTTC. Encoded protein: CASSPSGRTPPYEQYF.

The table lists this clonotype with many counts. The J gene is TRBJ2-7, the V gene TRBV6-6, with TRBD1 identical over 7 bases. The CDR3 covers 12 residues. With 2 bases clipped from V and 5 bases from J, the junction kept 0 bases outside the gene matches. CDR1 and CDR2 from the germline V gene are MNHNY and SVGAGI (reference sequence). DNA for the CDR3: TGTGCCAGCAGTTACGACAGGGACGAGCAGTACTTC. Protein sequence: CASSYDRDEQYF.

This clonotype was counted a few times. The rearrangement joins TRBV6-5 to TRBJ2-1, with TRBD2 matching over 10 bases. The length of the CDR3 is 16 residues. V dropped 2 bases and J dropped 8; count of bases not matched to a gene: 9. CDR1 and CDR2 from the germline V gene are MNHEY and SVGAGI. CDR3 sequence (DNA): TGTGCCAGCAGTTACCCAAGCGGGGGGGCCAGGGATGAGCAGTTCTTC. Its protein is CASSYPSGGARDEQFF.

This clonotype was counted many times. This chain links TRBV6-5 with TRBJ1-3; D not certain. Trimming left V 0 bases short and J 1 base short, with 10 bases between. In germline, CDR1 is MNHEY, CDR2 SVGAGI. CDR3 length: 16 amino acids. The CDR3 coding sequence is TGTGCCAGCAGTTACTCGCAGATCTCATCTGGAAACACCATATATTTT. Translating gives CASSYSQISSGNTIYF.

This clonotype was seen more than once but under ten times. The chain joins TRBV10-3 to TRBJ2-5, with D possibly matching TRBD1 (6 bases). Trimming pared 6 bases from V and 5 bases from J, leaving 13 bases between. Germline CDR1 reads ENHRY; CDR2 reads SYGVKD. This CDR3 has 13 residues. The CDR3 is CAIRRTARETQYF. The CDR3 region has the DNA TGTGCCATCAGACGGACAGCCCGCGAGACCCAGTACTTC.

This clonotype was counted ten times or more. J is TRBJ1-5 and V is TRBV6-5, with D maybe TRBD1 (6 bases). V was cut by 6 bases and J by 7 bases, with 16 bases left in between. The CDR3 has 14 amino acids. Germline V CDR1 and CDR2: MNHEY, SVGAGI. This chain's CDR3 is CASSHPGEYQPQHF. The CDR3 nucleotides are TGTGCCAGCAGCCACCCAGGGGAATACCAGCCCCAGCATTTT.

This chain joins TRBV5-1 and TRBJ2-5; D perhaps matches TRBD1 (6 bases). Trimming took off 4 bases at V and 5 bases at J, with 15 bases between the two ends. This CDR3 is 14 amino acids long. Germline CDR1 and CDR2: SGHRS and YFSETQ. CDR3 protein: CASSRILGAETQYF. The CDR3 coding sequence is TGCGCCAGCAGCCGCATTCTGGGGGCCGAGACCCAGTACTTC. Complete variable domain (other parts from reference TRBV5-1 and TRBJ2-5): KAGVTQTPRYLIKTRGQQVTLSCSPISGHRSVSWYQQTPGQGLQFLFEYFSETQRNKGNFPGRFSGRQFSNSRSEMNVSTLELGDSALYLCASSRILGAETQYFGPGTRLLVL.

This clonotype was seen only a few times. The genes are TRBV9 and TRBJ1-3, with no clear D. Germline V gene lookup returns CDR1 SGDLS and CDR2 YYNGEE. This CDR3 has 15 residues. The V end lost 6 bases, the J end lost 5 bases, and 18 bases lay between the germline ends. This chain's CDR3 is CASTAETPVRNTIYF. The DNA for the CDR3 is TGTGCCAGCACCGCAGAAACTCCCGTGAGAAACACCATATATTTT.

In this sample, this clonotype turned up many times. V usage is TRBV5-1 and J usage is TRBJ1-1; the D is unclear. Germline V lookup: CDR1 SGHRS, CDR2 YFSETQ. V lost 0 bases, J lost 3 bases, and 15 bases lay in between. CDR3 length: 16 residues. As DNA, the CDR3 is TGCGCCAGCAGCTTGGGGGAGGGAAATGGGGACACTGAAGCTTTCTTT. It codes for CASSLGEGNGDTEAFF. Full variable domain (remainder filled in from reference TRBV5-1 and TRBJ1-1): KAGVTQTPRYLIKTRGQQVTLSCSPISGHRSVSWYQQTPGQGLQFLFEYFSETQRNKGNFPGRFSGRQFSNSRSEMNVSTLELGDSALYLCASSLGEGNGDTEAFFGQGTRLTVV.

The gene calls are TRBV6-2 or TRBV6-3 and TRBJ2-7; TRBD1 is a possible D gene (6 bases). Germline V gene lookup returns CDR1 MNHEY and CDR2 SVGEGT. V dropped 3 bases and J dropped 0 bases, with 18 bases sitting between them. The CDR3 is made up of 17 amino acids. This CDR3 reads CASSYGTPLAPSYEQYF. CDR3 nucleotide sequence: TGTGCCAGCAGTTATGGGACACCACTCGCCCCCTCCTACGAGCAGTACTTC.

The sample holds a few counts of this clonotype. CDR3 DNA sequence: TGTGCCATCAGTGATACAGCGGAGTTCGGCACAGATACGCAGTATTTT. Amino acids: CAISDTAEFGTDTQYF. The chain carries TRBV10-3 and TRBJ2-3; D is perhaps TRBD2 (5 bases). The CDR3 totals 16 residues. V lost 3 bases and J lost 1, with 14 bases in between. Germline lookup yields CDR1 ENHRY and CDR2 SYGVKD.

There are many counts of this clonotype. The chain combines TRBV4-2 with TRBJ1-5; 7 bases align to TRBD1. V was clipped by 4 bases and J by 0 bases; unmatched bases: 6. The germline V gene has CDR1 LGHNA and CDR2 YNFKEQ. CDR3 length: 16 amino acids. CDR3 sequence reads: CASSPTDRDSNQPQHF. In DNA, the CDR3 is TGTGCCAGCAGCCCTACCGACAGGGATAGCAATCAGCCCCAGCATTTT.

In this sample, this clonotype turned up many times. The chain employs TRBV4-2 and TRBJ1-3, with D possibly TRBD1 on 5 matching bases. Trimming removed 4 bases at V and 0 bases at J, with 13 bases between. CDR3 size: 16 residues. Germline V CDR1 and CDR2: LGHNA, YNFKEQ. The CDR3 protein is CASSPQPRASGNTIYF. CDR3 nucleotides: TGTGCCAGCAGCCCCCAACCCAGGGCCTCTGGAAACACCATATATTTT.

This clonotype has just a few counts. The chain links TRBV6-2 or TRBV6-3 to TRBJ2-1; D unresolved. Germline assignment: CDR1 MNHEY and CDR2 SVGEGT. V dropped 6 bases and J dropped 9 bases, with 6 bases sitting between them. There are 10 residues in the CDR3. The CDR3 region is CASRRFEQFF. The CDR3 bases are TGTGCCAGCAGGAGATTTGAGCAGTTCTTC.

As concerns this clonotype: A much more abundant neighbour one base away suggests this may be a read error. V usage is TRBV9 and J usage is TRBJ1-2; TRBD1 is a possible D gene (6 bases). There are 15 residues in the CDR3. The germline CDR1 and CDR2 sequences are SGDLS and YYNGEE. CDR3 amino acids: CASSSQGWDNYGFTF. The CDR3 region has the DNA TGTGCCAGCAGCTCCCAGGGGTGGGATAACTATGGCTTCACCTTC.

V and J are TRBV12-5 and TRBJ2-5; 7 bases line up with TRBD2. The CDR3 has 17 amino acids. In germline, CDR1 is LGHNT, CDR2 FRNRAP. V was clipped by 4 bases and J by 6 bases; unmatched bases: 17. The CDR3, as DNA: TGTGCTAGTGGTTCCGGTGAGCTTGGCGGGGGACGGAAGACCCAGTACTTC. Encoded protein: CASGSGELGGGRKTQYF.

The gene calls are TRBV2 and TRBJ2-3; 7 bases fit TRBD2. The CDR3 extends over 16 amino acids. Germline CDR1 is SNHLY and CDR2 is FYNNEI. V lost 6 bases to trimming and J lost 1 base; unmatched junction nucleotides: 10. The CDR3 coding sequence is TGTGCCAGCAGCCCCCGGGAGGCAAAGGGCACAGATACGCAGTATTTT. Translated: CASSPREAKGTDTQYF.

The V gene is TRBV7-2, the J gene TRBJ1-4; D is undetermined. V was shortened by 4 bases and J by 6 bases, with 9 bases between the two germline ends. CDR1 SGHTA and CDR2 FQGNSA come from the germline V gene. The CDR3 covers 13 residues. The CDR3 DNA reads as TGTGCCAGCAGCTCTACGGATCATGAAAAACTGTTTTTT. Residues: CASSSTDHEKLFF.

This clonotype was detected many times. The genes are TRBV4-3 and TRBJ1-2; D gene uncertain. Germline assignment: CDR1 LGHNA and CDR2 YSLEER. Trimming took off 2 bases at V and 0 bases at J, with 13 bases between the two ends. CDR3 size: 16 residues. CDR3 loop: CASSQTAPLANYGYTF. The CDR3 DNA is TGCGCCAGCAGCCAAACGGCACCCTTAGCTAACTATGGCTACACCTTC.

At least ten counts were recorded for this clonotype. The rearrangement links TRBV7-3 to TRBJ1-2; no clear D. The ends were cut back, 2 bases at V and 1 base at J, with 14 bases in the middle. The CDR3 length is 16 residues. Germline V CDR1 and CDR2: SGHTA, FQGTGA. For the CDR3, the DNA is TGTGCCAGCAGCTTAGTACTCGGGCAGGTTAACTATGGCTACACCTTC. This encodes CASSLVLGQVNYGYTF.